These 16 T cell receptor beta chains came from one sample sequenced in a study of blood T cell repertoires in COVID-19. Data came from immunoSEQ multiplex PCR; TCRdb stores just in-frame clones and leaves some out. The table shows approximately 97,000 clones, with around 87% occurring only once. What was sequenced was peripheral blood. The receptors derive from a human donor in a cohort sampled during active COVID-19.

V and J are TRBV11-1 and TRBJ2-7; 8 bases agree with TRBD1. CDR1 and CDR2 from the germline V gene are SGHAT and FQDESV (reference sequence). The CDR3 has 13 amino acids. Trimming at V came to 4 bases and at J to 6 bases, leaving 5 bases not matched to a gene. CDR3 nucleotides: TGTGCCAGCAGCTCGCGGGACAGGAGCGAGCAGTACTTC. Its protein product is CASSSRDRSEQYF.

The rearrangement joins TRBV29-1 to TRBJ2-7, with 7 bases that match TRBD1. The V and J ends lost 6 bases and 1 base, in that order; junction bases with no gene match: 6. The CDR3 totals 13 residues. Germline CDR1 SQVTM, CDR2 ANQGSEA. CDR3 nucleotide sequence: TGCAGCGTCTCCGGGACAGTTTCCTACGAGCAGTACTTC. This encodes CSVSGTVSYEQYF.

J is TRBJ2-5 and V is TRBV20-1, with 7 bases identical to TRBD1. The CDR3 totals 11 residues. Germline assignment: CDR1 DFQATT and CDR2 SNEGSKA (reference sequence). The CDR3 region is CARAGGETQYF. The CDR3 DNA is TGCGCACGGGCAGGGGGAGAGACCCAGTACTTC.

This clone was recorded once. CDR3 residues: CASGFPEGVAPYEQYF. The CDR3, as DNA: TGTGCCAGCGGATTCCCAGAGGGGGTGGCCCCCTACGAGCAGTACTTC. J is TRBJ2-7 and V is TRBV28, with a tentative D call TRBD1 (6 bases). This CDR3 comprises 16 residues. V lost 8 bases and J lost 2, with 22 bases in between. CDR1 and CDR2 (germline): MDHEN, SYDVKM.

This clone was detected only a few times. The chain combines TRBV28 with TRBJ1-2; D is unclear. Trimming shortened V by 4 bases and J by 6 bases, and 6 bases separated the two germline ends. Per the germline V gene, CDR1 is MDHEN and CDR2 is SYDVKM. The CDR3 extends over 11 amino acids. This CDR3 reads CASSSRDGYTF. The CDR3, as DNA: TGTGCCAGCAGTTCCCGTGATGGCTACACCTTC.

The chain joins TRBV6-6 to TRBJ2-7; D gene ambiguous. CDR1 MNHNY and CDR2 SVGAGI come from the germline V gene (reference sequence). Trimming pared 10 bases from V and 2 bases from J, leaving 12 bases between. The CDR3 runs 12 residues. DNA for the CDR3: TGTGCCACCCAGAGGTATACCTACGAGCAGTACTTC. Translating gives CATQRYTYEQYF.

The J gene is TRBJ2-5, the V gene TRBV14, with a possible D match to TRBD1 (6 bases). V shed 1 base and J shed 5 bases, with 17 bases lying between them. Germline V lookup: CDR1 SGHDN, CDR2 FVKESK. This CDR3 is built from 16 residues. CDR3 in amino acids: CASSQGRTVQVETQYF. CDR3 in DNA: TGTGCCAGCAGCCAAGGTCGGACAGTGCAGGTGGAGACCCAGTACTTC.

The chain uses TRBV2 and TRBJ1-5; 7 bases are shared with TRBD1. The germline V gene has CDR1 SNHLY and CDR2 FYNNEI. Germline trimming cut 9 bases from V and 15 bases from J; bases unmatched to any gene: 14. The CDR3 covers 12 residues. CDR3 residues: CASSLAGQPGHF. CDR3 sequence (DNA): TGTGCCAGTTCATTGGCGGGACAGCCTGGGCATTTT.

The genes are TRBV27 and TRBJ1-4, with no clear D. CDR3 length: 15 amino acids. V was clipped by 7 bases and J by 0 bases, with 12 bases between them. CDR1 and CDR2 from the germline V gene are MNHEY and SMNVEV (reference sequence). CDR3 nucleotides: TGTGCCAGCACCCCGAGGCAAGCAACTAATGAAAAACTGTTTTTT. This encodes CASTPRQATNEKLFF.

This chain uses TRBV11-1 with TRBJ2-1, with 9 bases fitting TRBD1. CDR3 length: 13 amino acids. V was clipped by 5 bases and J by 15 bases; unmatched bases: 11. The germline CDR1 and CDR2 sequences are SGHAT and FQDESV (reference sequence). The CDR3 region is CASSPQLGQGTFF. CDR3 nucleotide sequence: TGTGCCAGCAGCCCACAACTCGGACAGGGGACGTTCTTC.

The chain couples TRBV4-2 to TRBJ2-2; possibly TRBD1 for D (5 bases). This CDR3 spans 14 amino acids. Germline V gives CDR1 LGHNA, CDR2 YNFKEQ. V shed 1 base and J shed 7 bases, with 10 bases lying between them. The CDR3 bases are TGTGCCAGCAGCCAAGGGGGCGTTGACGGGGAGCTGTTTTTT. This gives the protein CASSQGGVDGELFF.

The CDR3 reads CASSQTGTGDYEQYF. The CDR3 DNA is TGCGCCAGCAGCCAGACCGGGACAGGGGACTACGAGCAGTACTTC. The chain employs TRBV4-1 and TRBJ2-7; 10 nucleotides agree with TRBD1. Germline CDR1 is MGHRA and CDR2 is YSYEKL. After removal of 3 bases from V and 3 bases from J, the junction contained 5 bases not matched to a gene. The CDR3 covers 15 residues.

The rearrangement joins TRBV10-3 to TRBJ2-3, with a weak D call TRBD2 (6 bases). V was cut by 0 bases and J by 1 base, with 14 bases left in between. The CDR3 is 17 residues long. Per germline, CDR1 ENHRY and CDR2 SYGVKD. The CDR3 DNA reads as TGTGCCATCAGTGAGTCTTCTGGGGCTAGCGGCACAGATACGCAGTATTTT. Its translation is CAISESSGASGTDTQYF.

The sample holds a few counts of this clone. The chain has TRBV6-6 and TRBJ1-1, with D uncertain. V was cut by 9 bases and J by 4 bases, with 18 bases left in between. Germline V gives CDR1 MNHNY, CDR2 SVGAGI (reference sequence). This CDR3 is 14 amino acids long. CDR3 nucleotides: TGTGCCAGTCGGAGGTTCTCAGTCGTCACTGAAGCTTTCTTT. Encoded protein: CASRRFSVVTEAFF.

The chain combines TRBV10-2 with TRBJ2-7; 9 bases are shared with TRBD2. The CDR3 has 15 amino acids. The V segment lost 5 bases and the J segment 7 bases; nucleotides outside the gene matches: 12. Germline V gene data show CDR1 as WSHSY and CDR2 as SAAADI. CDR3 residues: CASSSGTSRSEEQYF. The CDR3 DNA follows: TGCGCCAGCAGTTCCGGGACTAGCCGTTCTGAGGAGCAGTACTTC.

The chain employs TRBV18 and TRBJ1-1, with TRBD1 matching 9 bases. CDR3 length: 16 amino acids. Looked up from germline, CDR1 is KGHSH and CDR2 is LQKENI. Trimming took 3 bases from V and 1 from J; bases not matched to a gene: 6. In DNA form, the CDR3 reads TGTGCCAGCTCACCGGGACAGGGATGGGGGAACACTGAAGCTTTCTTT. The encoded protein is CASSPGQGWGNTEAFF.